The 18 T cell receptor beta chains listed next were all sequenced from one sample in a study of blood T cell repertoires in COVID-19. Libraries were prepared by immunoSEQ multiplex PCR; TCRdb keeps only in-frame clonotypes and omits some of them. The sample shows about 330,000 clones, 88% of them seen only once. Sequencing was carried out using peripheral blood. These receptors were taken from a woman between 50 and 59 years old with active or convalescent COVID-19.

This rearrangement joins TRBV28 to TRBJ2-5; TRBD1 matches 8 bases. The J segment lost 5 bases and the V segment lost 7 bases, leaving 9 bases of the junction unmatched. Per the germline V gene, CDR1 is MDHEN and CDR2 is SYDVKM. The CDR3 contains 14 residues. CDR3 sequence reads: CASNPQDRAETQYF. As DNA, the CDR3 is TGTGCCAGCAACCCTCAGGACAGGGCTGAGACCCAGTACTTC.

The CDR3 reads CASLSGRVTNTEAFF. The CDR3 nucleotides are TGTGCCTCCCTCAGCGGGAGGGTTACGAACACTGAAGCTTTCTTT. The chain combines TRBV19 with TRBJ1-1; D uncertain. Germline V CDR1 and CDR2: LNHDA, SQIVND (reference sequence). The CDR3 has 15 amino acids. V lost 11 bases and J 1 base, leaving 20 bases between the germline ends. The complete variable domain, with remaining parts taken from reference TRBV19 and TRBJ1-1, reads DGGITQSPKYLFRKEGQNVTLSCEQNLNHDAMYWYRQDPGQGLRLIYYSQIVNDFQKGDIAEGYSVSREKKESFPLTVTSAQKNPTAFYLCASLSGRVTNTEAFFGQGTRLTVV.

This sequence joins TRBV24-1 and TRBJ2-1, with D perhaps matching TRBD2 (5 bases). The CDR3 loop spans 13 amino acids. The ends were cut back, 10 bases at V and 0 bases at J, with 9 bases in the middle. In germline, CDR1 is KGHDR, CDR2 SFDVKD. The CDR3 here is CATGGSSYNEQFF. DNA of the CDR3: TGTGCCACGGGTGGGAGCTCCTACAATGAGCAGTTCTTC.

Here the CDR3 reads CASSAGNSPLHF. CDR3 nucleotides: TGTGCCAGCAGCGCAGGTAATTCACCCCTCCACTTT. This chain connects TRBV9 to TRBJ1-6; D uncertain. V lost 3 bases, J lost 6 bases, and 4 bases lay in between. Germline loops: CDR1 SGDLS, CDR2 YYNGEE. This CDR3 comprises 12 residues.

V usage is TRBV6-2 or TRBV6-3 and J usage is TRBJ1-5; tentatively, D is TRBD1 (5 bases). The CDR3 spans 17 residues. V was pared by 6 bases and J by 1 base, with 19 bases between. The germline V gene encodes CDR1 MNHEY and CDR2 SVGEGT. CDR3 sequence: CASSRGGPGGSNQPQHF. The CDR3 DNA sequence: TGTGCCAGCAGCCGGGGGGGACCGGGAGGCAGCAATCAGCCCCAGCATTTT.

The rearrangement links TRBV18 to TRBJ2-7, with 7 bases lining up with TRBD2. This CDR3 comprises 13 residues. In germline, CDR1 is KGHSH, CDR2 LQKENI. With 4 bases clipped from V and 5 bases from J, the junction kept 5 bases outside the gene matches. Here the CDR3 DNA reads TGTGCCAGCTCACTTTCCCGGGAGGACGAGCAGTACTTC. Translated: CASSLSREDEQYF.

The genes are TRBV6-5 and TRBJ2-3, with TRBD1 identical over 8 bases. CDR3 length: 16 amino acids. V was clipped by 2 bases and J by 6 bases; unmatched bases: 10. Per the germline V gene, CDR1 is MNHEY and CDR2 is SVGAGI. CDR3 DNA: TGTGCCAGCAGTTACGGACAGGGAGCGATGGTGGATACGCAGTATTTT. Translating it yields CASSYGQGAMVDTQYF.

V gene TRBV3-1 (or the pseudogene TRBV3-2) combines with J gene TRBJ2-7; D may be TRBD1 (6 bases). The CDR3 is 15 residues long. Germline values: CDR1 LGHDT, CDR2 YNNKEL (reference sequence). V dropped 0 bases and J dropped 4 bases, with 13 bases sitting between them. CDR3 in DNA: TGTGCCAGCAGCCAAGACCCACAGGGTTATTACGAGCAGTACTTC. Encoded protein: CASSQDPQGYYEQYF.

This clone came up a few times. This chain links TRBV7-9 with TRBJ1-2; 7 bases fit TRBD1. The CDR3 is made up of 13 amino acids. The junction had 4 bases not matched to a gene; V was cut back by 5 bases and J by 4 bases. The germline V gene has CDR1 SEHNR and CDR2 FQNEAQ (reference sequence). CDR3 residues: CASSPWTGYGYTF. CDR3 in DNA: TGTGCCAGCAGCCCTTGGACAGGCTATGGCTACACCTTC.

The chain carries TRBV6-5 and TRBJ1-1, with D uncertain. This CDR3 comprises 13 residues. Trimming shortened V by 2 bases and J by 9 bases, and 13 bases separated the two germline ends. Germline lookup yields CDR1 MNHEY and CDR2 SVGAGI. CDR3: CASSYGGAPQAFF. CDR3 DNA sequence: TGTGCCAGCAGTTACGGCGGCGCTCCCCAAGCTTTCTTT.

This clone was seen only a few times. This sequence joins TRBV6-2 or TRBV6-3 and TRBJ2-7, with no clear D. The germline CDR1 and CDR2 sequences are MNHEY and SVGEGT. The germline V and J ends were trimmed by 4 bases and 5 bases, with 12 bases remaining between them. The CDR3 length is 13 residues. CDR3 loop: CASSFRISDEQYF. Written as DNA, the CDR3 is TGTGCCAGCAGTTTCAGGATATCTGACGAGCAGTACTTC.

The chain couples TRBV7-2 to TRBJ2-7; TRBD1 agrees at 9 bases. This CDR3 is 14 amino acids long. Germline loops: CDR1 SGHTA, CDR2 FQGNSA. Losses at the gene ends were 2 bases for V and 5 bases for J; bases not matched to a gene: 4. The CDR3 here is CASSLFGTGNEQYF. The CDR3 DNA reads TGTGCCAGCAGCTTATTTGGGACAGGGAACGAGCAGTACTTC.

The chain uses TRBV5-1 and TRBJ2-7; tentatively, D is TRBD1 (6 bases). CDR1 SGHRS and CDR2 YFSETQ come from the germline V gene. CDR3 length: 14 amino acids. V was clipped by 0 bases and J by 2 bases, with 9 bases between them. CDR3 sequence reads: CASSLGQGPYEQYF. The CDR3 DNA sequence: TGCGCCAGCAGCTTGGGGCAGGGGCCCTACGAGCAGTACTTC.

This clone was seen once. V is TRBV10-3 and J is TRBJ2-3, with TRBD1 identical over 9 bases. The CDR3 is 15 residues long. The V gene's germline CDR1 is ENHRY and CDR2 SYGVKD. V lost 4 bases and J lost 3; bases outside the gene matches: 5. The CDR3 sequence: CAISGRGTGTDTQYF. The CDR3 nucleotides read TGTGCCATCAGTGGTAGGGGGACAGGGACAGATACGCAGTATTTT.

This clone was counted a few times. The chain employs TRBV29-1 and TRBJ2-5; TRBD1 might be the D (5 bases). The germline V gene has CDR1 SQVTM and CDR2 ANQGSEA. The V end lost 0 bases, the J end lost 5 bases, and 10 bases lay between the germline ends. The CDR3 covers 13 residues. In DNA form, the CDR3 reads TGCAGCGTTGAAGAGCCCCAGGGTGAGACCCAGTACTTC. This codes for CSVEEPQGETQYF.

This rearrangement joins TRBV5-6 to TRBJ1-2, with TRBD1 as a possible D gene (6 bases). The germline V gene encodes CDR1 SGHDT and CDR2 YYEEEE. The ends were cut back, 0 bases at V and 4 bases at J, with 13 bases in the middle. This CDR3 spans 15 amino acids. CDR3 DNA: TGTGCCAGCAGCTTGGGATCCAGGGACACCTATGGCTACACCTTC. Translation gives CASSLGSRDTYGYTF. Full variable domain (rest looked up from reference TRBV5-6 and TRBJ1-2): DAGVTQSPTHLIKTRGQQVTLRCSPKSGHDTVSWYQQALGQGPQFIFQYYEEEERQRGNFPDRFSGHQFPNYSSELNVNALLLGDSALYLCASSLGSRDTYGYTFGSGTRLTVV.

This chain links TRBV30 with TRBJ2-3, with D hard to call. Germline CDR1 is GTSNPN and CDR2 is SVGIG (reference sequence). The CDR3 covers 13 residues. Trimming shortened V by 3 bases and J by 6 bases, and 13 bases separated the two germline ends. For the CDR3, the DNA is TGTGCCTGGAGCCAACTCCCCACGGATACGCAGTATTTT. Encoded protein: CAWSQLPTDTQYF.

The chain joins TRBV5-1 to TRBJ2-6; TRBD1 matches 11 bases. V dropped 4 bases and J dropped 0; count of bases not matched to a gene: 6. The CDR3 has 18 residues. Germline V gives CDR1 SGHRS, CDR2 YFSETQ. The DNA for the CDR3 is TGCGCCAGCAGCCCAGGGACAGGGGGAAACTCTGGGGCCAACGTCCTGACTTTC. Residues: CASSPGTGGNSGANVLTF. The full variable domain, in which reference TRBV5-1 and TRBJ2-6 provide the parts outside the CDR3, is KAGVTQTPRYLIKTRGQQVTLSCSPISGHRSVSWYQQTPGQGLQFLFEYFSETQRNKGNFPGRFSGRQFSNSRSEMNVSTLELGDSALYLCASSPGTGGNSGANVLTFGAGSRLTVL.